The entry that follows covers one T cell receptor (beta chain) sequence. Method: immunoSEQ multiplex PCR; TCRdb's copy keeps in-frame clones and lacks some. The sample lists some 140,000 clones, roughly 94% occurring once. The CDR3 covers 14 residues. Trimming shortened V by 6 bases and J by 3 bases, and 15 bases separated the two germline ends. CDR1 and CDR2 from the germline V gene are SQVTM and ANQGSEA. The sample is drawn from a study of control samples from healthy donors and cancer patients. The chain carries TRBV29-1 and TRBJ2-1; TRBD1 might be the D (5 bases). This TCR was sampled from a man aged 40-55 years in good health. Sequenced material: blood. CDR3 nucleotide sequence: TGCAGCGTGTCAACATCAGGGAACTACAATGAGCAGTTCTTC. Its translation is CSVSTSGNYNEQFF.